Each of the 7 T cell receptor beta chains below was sequenced from the same sample in a study of siplizumab effects on memory and regulatory T cells. Method: immunoSEQ multiplex PCR; TCRdb's copy keeps in-frame clones and lacks some. This sample carries around 100,000 clones, 91% of them seen once, and the ten largest clones take around 2.7%. Input material: CD4+ T cells sorted from blood. The source of these receptors is a human donor in good health. Some clones in this sample may be carry-over from other donors' samples.

The table lists this clone with a count of one. The CDR3 spells CASRPGTGYTEAFF. The CDR3 bases are TGTGCCAGCAGGCCAGGGACAGGGTATACTGAAGCTTTCTTT. The chain couples TRBV27 to TRBJ1-1; 9 nucleotides match TRBD1. The germline V gene encodes CDR1 MNHEY and CDR2 SMNVEV (reference sequence). J gave up 5 bases and V 6 bases, and 7 bases lay outside the gene matches. The CDR3 has 14 residues.

DNA of the CDR3: TGTGCCAGTATAAAGAACTCTGGGGCCAACGTCCTGACTTTC. The encoded protein is CASIKNSGANVLTF. This chain joins TRBV19 and TRBJ2-6, with D uncertain. The CDR3 is made up of 14 amino acids. V shed 7 bases and J shed 0 bases, with 7 bases lying between them. Germline V gene data show CDR1 as LNHDA and CDR2 as SQIVND (reference sequence).

V usage is TRBV7-3 and J usage is TRBJ2-7; TRBD1 matches at 7 bases. This CDR3 region has 16 residues. J was trimmed by 2 bases and V by 5 bases; bases with no gene match: 12. Germline lookup yields CDR1 SGHTA and CDR2 FQGTGA. CDR3 sequence: CASSPDRDSLAYEQYF. The CDR3 nucleotides are TGTGCCAGCAGCCCGGACCGGGACAGCCTGGCCTACGAGCAGTACTTC.

V usage is TRBV19 and J usage is TRBJ2-1; no firm D call. Germline CDR1 is LNHDA and CDR2 is SQIVND (reference sequence). The V end was cut by 5 bases, the J end by 0 bases, with 14 bases between. This CDR3 is built from 16 residues. The CDR3 region has the DNA TGTGCCAGTAGTTCGTCAGGACGGAGCTCCTACAATGAGCAGTTCTTC. This translates into CASSSSGRSSYNEQFF.

This clone appeared once. The chain combines TRBV7-8 with TRBJ2-1; D remains unclear. The CDR3 is 13 amino acids. V was cut by 5 bases and J by 3 bases, with 8 bases left in between. CDR1 is SGHVS and CDR2 is FQNEAQ in the germline V gene. The CDR3 coding sequence is TGTGCCAGCAGCCCCGGTTTCTACAATGAGCAGTTCTTC. Residues: CASSPGFYNEQFF.

The chain couples TRBV6-6 to TRBJ1-1, with D unresolved. V gave up 4 bases and J gave up 3 bases, with 9 bases separating them. Germline V CDR1 and CDR2: MNHNY, SVGAGI (reference sequence). There are 13 residues in the CDR3. CDR3 sequence (DNA): TGTGCCAGCAGTTCTAGGGTCGACACTGAAGCTTTCTTT. It codes for CASSSRVDTEAFF.

Here the CDR3 DNA reads TGCAGCGTTCCCCGGGACAGCGGGGCCAACGTCCTGACTTTC. Translation gives CSVPRDSGANVLTF. The chain uses TRBV29-1 and TRBJ2-6; 7 bases align to TRBD1. The CDR3 length is 14 residues. The V segment lost 5 bases and the J segment 4 bases; nucleotides outside the gene matches: 5. Germline values: CDR1 SQVTM, CDR2 ANQGSEA.